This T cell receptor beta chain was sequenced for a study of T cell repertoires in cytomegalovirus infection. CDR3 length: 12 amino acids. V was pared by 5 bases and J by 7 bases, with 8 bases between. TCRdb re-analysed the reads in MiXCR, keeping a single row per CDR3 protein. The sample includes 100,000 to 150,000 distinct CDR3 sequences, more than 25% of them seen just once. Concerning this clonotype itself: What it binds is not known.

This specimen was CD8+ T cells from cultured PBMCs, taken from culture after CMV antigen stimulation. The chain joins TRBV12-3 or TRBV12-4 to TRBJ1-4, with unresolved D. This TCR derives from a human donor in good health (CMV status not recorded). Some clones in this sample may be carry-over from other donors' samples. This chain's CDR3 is CASSTSFEKLFF. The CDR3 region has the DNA TGTGCCAGCAGTACCTCGTTTGAAAAACTGTTTTTT.